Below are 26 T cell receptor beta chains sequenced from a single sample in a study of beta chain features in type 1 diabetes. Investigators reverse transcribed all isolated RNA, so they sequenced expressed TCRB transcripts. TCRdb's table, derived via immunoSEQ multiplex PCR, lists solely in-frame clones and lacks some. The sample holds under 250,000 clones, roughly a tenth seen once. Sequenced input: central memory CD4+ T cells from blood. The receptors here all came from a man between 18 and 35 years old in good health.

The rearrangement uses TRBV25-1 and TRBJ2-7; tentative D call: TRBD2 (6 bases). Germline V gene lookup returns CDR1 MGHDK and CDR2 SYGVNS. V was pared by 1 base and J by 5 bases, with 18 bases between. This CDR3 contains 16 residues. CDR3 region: CASSEWGTGLANEQYF. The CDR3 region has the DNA TGTGCCAGCAGTGAATGGGGAACCGGTCTAGCGAACGAGCAGTACTTC.

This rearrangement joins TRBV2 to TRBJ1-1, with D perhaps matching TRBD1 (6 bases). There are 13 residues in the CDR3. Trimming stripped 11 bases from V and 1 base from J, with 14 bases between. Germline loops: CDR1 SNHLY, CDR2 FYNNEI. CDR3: CAASLQGNTEAFF. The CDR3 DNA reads TGTGCCGCAAGTCTACAGGGGAACACTGAAGCTTTCTTT.

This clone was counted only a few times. In DNA form, the CDR3 reads TGTGCCAGCGCTGGGACAATGGCCTACGAGCAGTACTTC. This gives the protein CASAGTMAYEQYF. The chain carries TRBV27 and TRBJ2-7; D is perhaps TRBD1 (6 bases). V was pared by 8 bases and J by 2 bases, with 13 bases between. The CDR3 extends over 13 amino acids. Per germline, CDR1 MNHEY and CDR2 SMNVEV (reference sequence).

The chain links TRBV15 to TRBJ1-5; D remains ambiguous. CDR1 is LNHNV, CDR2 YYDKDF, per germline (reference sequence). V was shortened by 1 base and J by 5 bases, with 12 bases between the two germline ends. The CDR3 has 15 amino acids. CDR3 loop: CATSRAPGGDQPQHF. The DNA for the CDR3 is TGTGCCACCAGCAGAGCCCCAGGCGGCGATCAGCCCCAGCATTTT.

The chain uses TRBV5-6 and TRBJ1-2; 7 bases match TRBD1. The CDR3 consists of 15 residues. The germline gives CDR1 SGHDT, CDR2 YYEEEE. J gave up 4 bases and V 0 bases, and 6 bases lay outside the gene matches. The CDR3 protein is CASSLGAGTVYGYTF. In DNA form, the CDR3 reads TGTGCCAGCAGCTTGGGAGCCGGGACAGTCTATGGCTACACCTTC.

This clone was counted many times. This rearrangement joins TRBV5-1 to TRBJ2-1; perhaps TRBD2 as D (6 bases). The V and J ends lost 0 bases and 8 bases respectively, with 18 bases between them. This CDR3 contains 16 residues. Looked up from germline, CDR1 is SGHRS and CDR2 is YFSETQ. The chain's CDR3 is CASSLAEGGPMDEQFF. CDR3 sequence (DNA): TGCGCCAGCAGCTTGGCCGAAGGAGGGCCTATGGATGAGCAGTTCTTC.

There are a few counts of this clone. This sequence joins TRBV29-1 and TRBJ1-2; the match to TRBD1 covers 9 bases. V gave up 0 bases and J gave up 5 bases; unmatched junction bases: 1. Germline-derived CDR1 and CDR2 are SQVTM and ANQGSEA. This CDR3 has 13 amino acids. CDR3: CSVEEGTGYGYTF. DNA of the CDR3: TGCAGCGTTGAAGAGGGGACAGGGTATGGCTACACCTTC.

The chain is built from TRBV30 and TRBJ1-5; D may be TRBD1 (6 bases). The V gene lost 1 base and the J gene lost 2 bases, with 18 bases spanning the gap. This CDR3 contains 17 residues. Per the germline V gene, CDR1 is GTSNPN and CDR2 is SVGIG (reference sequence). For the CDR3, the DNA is TGTGCCTGGAGTGGGCCCCGTGGGGGCTTGGGCAATCAGCCCCAGCATTTT. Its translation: CAWSGPRGGLGNQPQHF.

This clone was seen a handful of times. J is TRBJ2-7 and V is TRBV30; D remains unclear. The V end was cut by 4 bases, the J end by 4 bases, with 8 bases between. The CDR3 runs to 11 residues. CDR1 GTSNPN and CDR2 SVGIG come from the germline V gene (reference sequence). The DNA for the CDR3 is TGTGCCTGGATAAACCATTACGAGCAGTACTTC. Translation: CAWINHYEQYF.

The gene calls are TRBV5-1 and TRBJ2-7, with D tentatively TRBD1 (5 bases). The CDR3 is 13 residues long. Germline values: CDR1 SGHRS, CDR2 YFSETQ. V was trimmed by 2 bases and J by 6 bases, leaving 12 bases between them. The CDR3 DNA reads TGCGCCAGCAGCTTAGGACCGACAGCCGAGCAGTACTTC. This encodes CASSLGPTAEQYF.

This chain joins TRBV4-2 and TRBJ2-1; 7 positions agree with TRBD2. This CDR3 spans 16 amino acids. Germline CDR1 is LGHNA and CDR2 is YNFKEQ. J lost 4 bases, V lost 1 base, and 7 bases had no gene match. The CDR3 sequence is CASSQAGGRSYNEQFF. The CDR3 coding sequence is TGTGCCAGCAGCCAAGCGGGCGGGAGATCATACAATGAGCAGTTCTTC.

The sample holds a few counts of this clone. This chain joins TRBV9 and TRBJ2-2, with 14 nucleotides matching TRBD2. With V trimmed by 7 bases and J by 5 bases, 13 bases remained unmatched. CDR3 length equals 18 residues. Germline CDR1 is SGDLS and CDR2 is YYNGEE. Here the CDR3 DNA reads TGTGCCAGCTCCCCCCCGGGACTAGCGGGAGTAGGGACCGGGGAGCTGTTTTTT. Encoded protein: CASSPPGLAGVGTGELFF.

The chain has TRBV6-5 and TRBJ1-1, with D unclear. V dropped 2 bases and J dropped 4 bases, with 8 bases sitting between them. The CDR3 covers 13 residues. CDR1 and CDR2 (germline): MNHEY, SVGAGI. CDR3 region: CASSYREGTEAFF. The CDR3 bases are TGTGCCAGCAGTTACAGGGAGGGCACTGAAGCTTTCTTT.

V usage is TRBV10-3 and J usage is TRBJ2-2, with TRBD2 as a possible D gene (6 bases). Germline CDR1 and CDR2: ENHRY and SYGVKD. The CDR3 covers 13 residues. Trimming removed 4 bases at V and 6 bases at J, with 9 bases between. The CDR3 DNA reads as TGTGCCATCAGTGTGCGGGGAGCCGGGGAGCTGTTTTTT. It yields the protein CAISVRGAGELFF.

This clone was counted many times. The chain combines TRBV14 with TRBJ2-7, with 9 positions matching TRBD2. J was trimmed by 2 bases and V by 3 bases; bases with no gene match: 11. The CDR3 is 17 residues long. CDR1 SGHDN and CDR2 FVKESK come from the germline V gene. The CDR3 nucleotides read TGTGCCAGCAGCCATTTAAATAGCGGGAGATTCGCCTACGAGCAGTACTTC. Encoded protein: CASSHLNSGRFAYEQYF.

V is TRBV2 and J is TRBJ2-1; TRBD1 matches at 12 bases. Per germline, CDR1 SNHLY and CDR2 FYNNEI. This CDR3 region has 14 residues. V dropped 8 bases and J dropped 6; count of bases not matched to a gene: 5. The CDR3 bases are TGTGCCAGCTTTTCGGGACAGGGGGCCAATGAGCAGTTCTTC. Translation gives CASFSGQGANEQFF.

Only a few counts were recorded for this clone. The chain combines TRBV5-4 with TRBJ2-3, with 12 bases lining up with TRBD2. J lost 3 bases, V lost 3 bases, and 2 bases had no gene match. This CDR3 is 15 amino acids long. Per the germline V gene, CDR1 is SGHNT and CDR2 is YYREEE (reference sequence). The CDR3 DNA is TGTGCCAGCAGCTGGACTAGCGGGACGACAGATACGCAGTATTTT. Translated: CASSWTSGTTDTQYF.

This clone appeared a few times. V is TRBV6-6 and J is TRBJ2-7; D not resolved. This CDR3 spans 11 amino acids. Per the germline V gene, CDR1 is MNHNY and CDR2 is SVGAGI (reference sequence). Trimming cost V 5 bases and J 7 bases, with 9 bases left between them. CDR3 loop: CASSELREQYF. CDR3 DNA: TGTGCCAGCAGTGAATTGCGAGAGCAGTACTTC.

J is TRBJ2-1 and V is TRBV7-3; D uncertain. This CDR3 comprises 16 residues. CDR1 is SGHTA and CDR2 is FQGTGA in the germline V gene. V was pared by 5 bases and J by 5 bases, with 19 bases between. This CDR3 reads CASSPKRSRDDNEQFF. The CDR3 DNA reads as TGTGCCAGCAGCCCAAAGAGGAGCCGAGATGACAATGAGCAGTTCTTC.

CDR3 coding DNA: TGTGCCAGCAGTGCTATGGGACAGGGAGAGGGAGAGACCCAGTACTTC. Amino acid sequence: CASSAMGQGEGETQYF. V and J are TRBV27 and TRBJ2-5, with TRBD1 matching over 9 bases. V gave up 5 bases and J gave up 4 bases; unmatched junction bases: 11. CDR3 length: 16 residues. The germline gives CDR1 MNHEY, CDR2 SMNVEV (reference sequence).

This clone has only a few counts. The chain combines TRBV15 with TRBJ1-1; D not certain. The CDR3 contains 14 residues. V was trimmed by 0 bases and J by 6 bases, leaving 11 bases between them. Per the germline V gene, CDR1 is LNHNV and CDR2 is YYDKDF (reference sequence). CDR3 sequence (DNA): TGTGCCACCAGCAGAGATGGCTTCGTATCTGAAGCTTTCTTT. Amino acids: CATSRDGFVSEAFF.

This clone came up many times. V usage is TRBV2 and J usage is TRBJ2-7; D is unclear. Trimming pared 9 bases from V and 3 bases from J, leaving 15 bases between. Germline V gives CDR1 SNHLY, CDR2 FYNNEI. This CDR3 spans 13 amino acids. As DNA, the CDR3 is TGTGCCAGTCGCGAGGAGAGCTACTACGAGCAGTACTTC. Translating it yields CASREESYYEQYF.

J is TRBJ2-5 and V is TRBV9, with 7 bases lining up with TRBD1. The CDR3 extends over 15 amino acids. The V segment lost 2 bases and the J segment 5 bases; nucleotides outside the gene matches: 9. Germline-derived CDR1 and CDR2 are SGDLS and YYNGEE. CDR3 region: CASSVSTPGGETQYF. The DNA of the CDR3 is TGTGCCAGCAGCGTCTCAACACCAGGGGGTGAGACCCAGTACTTC.

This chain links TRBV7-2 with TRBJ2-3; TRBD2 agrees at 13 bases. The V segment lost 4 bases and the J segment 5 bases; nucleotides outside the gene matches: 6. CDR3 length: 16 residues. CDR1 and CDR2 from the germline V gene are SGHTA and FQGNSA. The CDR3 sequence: CASSSRTSGSVDTQYF. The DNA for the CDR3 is TGTGCCAGCAGCTCCCGGACTAGCGGGAGCGTAGATACGCAGTATTTT.

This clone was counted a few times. CDR3: CASSSRLDGEQYF. CDR3 sequence (DNA): TGCGCCAGCAGCTCCCGACTAGACGGAGAGCAGTACTTC. The V gene is TRBV4-3, the J gene TRBJ2-5; weak D call: TRBD2 (6 bases). V was clipped by 5 bases and J by 11 bases, with 18 bases between them. The V gene's germline CDR1 is LGHNA and CDR2 YSLEER. The CDR3 is made up of 13 amino acids.

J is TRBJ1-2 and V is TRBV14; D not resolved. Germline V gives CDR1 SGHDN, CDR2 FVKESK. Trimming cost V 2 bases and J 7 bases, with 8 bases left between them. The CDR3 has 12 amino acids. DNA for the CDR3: TGTGCCAGCAGCCAATCTCTCGGTGGCTACACCTTC. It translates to CASSQSLGGYTF.